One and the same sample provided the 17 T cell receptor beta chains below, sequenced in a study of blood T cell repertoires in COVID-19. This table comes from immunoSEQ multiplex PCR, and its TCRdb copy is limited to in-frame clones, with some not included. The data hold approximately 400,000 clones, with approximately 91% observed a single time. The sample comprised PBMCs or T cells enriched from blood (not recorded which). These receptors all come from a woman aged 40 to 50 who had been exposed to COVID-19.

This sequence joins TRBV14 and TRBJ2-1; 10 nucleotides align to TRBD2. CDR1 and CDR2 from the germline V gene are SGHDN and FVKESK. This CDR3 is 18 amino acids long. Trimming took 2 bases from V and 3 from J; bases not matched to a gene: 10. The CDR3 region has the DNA TGTGCCAGCAGCCAAAGGGGCAGACTAGCGGGCAACTACAATGAGCAGTTCTTC. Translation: CASSQRGRLAGNYNEQFF.

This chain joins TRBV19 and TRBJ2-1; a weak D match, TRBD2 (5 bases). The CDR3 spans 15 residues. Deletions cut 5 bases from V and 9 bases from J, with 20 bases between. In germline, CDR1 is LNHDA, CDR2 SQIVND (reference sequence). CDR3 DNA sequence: TGTGCCAGTAGTCCGACTCGGACTCTCGGTGGTGAGCAGTTCTTC. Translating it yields CASSPTRTLGGEQFF. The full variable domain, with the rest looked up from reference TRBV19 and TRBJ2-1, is DGGITQSPKYLFRKEGQNVTLSCEQNLNHDAMYWYRQDPGQGLRLIYYSQIVNDFQKGDIAEGYSVSREKKESFPLTVTSAQKNPTAFYLCASSPTRTLGGEQFFGPGTRLTVL.

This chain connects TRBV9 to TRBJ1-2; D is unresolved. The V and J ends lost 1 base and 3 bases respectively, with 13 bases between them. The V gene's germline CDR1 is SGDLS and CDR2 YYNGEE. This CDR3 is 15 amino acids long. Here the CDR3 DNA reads TGTGCCAGCAGCGTAACACCGGAGTGGTACTATGGCTACACCTTC. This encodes CASSVTPEWYYGYTF. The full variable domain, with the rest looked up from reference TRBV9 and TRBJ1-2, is DSGVTQTPKHLITATGQRVTLRCSPRSGDLSVYWYQQSLDQGLQFLIQYYNGEERAKGNILERFSAQQFPDLHSELNLSSLELGDSALYFCASSVTPEWYYGYTFGSGTRLTVV.

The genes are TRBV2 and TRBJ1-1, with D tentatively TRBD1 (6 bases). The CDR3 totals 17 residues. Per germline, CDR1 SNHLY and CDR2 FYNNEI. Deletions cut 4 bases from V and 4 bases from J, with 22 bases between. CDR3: CASSVWEGEGVGTEAFF. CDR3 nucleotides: TGTGCCAGCAGTGTGTGGGAGGGGGAGGGGGTCGGCACTGAAGCTTTCTTT.

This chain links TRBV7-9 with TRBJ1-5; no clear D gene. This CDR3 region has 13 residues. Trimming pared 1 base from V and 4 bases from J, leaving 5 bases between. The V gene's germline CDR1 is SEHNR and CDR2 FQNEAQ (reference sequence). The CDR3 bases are TGTGCCAGCAGCTTAGAAGCAAATCAGCCCCAGCATTTT. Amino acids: CASSLEANQPQHF.

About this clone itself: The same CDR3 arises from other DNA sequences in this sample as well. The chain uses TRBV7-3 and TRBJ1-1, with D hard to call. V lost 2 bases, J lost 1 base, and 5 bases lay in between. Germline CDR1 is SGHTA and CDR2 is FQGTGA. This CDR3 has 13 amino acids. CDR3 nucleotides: TGTGCCAGCAGCTTAGGGCGGAACACTGAAGCTTTCTTT. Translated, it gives CASSLGRNTEAFF.

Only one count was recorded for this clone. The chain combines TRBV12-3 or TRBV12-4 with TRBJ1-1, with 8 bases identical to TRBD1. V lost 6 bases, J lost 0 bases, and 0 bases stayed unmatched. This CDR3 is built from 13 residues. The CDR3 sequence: CASRQGVNTEAFF. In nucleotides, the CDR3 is TGTGCCAGCAGACAGGGGGTGAACACTGAAGCTTTCTTT.

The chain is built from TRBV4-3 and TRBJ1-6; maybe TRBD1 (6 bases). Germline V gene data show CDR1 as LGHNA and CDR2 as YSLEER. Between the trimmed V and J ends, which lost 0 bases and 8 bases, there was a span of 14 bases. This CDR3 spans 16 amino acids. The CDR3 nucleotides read TGCGCCAGCAGCCAAGAATCAGGGGCAGGGGATTCACCCCTCCACTTT. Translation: CASSQESGAGDSPLHF.

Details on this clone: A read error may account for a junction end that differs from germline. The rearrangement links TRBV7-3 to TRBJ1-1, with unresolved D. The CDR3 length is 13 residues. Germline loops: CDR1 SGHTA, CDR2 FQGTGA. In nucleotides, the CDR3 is TGTGCCAGCAGCGTAACCTCCTTGACTGAAGCTTTCTTT. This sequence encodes CASSVTSLTEAFF.

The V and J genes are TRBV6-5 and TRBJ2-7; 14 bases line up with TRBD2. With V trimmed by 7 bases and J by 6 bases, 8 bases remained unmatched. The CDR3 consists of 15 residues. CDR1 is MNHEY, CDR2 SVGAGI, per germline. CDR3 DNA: TGTGCCAGCACCGCGACTAGCGGGGGGGCAGGCGAGCAGTACTTC. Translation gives CASTATSGGAGEQYF.

The CDR3 spells CASSKGHHLNTEAFF. In DNA, the CDR3 is TGTGCCAGTAGTAAGGGACACCACCTCAACACTGAAGCTTTCTTT. The chain employs TRBV19 and TRBJ1-1; the D gene is possibly TRBD1 (6 bases). The V end was cut by 4 bases, the J end by 2 bases, with 14 bases between. This CDR3 is 15 amino acids long. The germline CDR1 and CDR2 sequences are LNHDA and SQIVND (reference sequence).

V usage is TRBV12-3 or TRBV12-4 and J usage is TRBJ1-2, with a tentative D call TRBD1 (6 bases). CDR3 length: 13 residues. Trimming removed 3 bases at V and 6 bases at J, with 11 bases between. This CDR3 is CASSFAGAHGYTF. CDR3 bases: TGTGCCAGCAGTTTCGCAGGGGCCCATGGCTACACCTTC.

The CDR3 reads CASSQTSGEETQYF. CDR3 coding DNA: TGTGCCAGCAGCCAGACTAGCGGGGAGGAGACCCAGTACTTC. The V and J genes are TRBV7-2 and TRBJ2-5; 11 nucleotides agree with TRBD2. With V trimmed by 5 bases and J by 5 bases, 4 bases remained unmatched. Germline-derived CDR1 and CDR2 are SGHTA and FQGNSA. The CDR3 covers 14 residues.

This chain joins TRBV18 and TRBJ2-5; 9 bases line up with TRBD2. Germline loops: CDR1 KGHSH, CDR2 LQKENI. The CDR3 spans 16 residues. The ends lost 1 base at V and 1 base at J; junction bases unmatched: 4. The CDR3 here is CASSPLSGGPQETQYF. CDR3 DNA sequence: TGTGCCAGCTCACCACTGAGCGGGGGGCCCCAAGAGACCCAGTACTTC.

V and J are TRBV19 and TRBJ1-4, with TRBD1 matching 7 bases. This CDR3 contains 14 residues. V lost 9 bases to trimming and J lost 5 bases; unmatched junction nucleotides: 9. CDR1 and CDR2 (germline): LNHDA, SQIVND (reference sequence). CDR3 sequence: CARLTGAGNEKLFF. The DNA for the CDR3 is TGTGCCAGACTCACAGGGGCAGGAAATGAAAAACTGTTTTTT.

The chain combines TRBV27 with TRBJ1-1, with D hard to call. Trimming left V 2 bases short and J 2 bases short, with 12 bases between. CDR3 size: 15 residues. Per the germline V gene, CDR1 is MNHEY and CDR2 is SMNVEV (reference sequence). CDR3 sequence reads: CASSLLGHSNTEAFF. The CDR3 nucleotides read TGTGCCAGCAGTTTACTAGGCCATTCTAACACTGAAGCTTTCTTT.

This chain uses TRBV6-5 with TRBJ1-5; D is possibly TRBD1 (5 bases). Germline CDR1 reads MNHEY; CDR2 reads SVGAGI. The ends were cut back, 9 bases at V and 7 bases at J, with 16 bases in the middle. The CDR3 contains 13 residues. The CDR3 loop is CASGKGAWQPQHF. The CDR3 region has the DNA TGTGCCAGTGGAAAAGGGGCTTGGCAGCCCCAGCATTTT.